A selection of T cell receptor beta chains follows, all from one sample in a study of PD-1 blockade in classical Hodgkin lymphoma. Profiled with immunoSEQ multiplex PCR; TCRdb holds only in-frame clones, not every one. Among about 58,000 clones listed, around 93% were seen once. The sequences come from peripheral blood mononuclear cells (PBMCs), collected before the second cycle of nivolumab. The receptor source for this set is a human donor with classical Hodgkin lymphoma. Each CDR3 is given with its conserved first and last residue. Fields, in order: D gene, clone size, J gene, V gene, CDR3 DNA, CDR3 protein. D genes are given only for firm matches. Size is omitted from some rows. Given values are once, few, many or a class for expanded clones.

D gene: .; clone size: .; J gene: TRBJ2-7; V gene: TRBV6-5; CDR3 DNA: TGTGCCAGCAGCCCCGGGCCCTCAAAAGGACACGAGCAGTACTTC; CDR3 protein: CASSPGPSKGHEQYF
D gene: TRBD1; clone size: .; J gene: TRBJ2-1; V gene: TRBV7-2; CDR3 DNA: TGTGCCAGCAGCTTGCTAGGCAGGGGGTACAATGAGCAGTTCTTC; CDR3 protein: CASSLLGRGYNEQFF
D gene: TRBD1; clone size: .; J gene: TRBJ1-1; V gene: TRBV30; CDR3 DNA: TGTGCCTCTGTCAGGGGGACAGCGACCACTGAAGCTTTCTTT; CDR3 protein: CASVRGTATTEAFF
D gene: TRBD1; clone size: .; J gene: TRBJ2-7; V gene: TRBV5-1; CDR3 DNA: TGCGCCAGCAGCCAGATAGCCGGGACAGGGAACGGCGAGCAGTACTTC; CDR3 protein: CASSQIAGTGNGEQYF
D gene: TRBD1; clone size: .; J gene: TRBJ1-2; V gene: TRBV29-1; CDR3 DNA: TGCAGCGTTGAAGATCCGGGCAGGGGGCGAGATGGCTACACCTTC; CDR3 protein: CSVEDPGRGRDGYTF
D gene: .; clone size: .; J gene: TRBJ2-1; V gene: TRBV5-6; CDR3 DNA: TGTGCCAGCAGCCCTGACAGCCATGAGCAGTTCTTC; CDR3 protein: CASSPDSHEQFF
D gene: TRBD1; clone size: .; J gene: TRBJ1-4; V gene: TRBV25-1; CDR3 DNA: TGTGCCAGCAGTGACACGACAGGGCCAGGGGAAAAACTGTTTTTT; CDR3 protein: CASSDTTGPGEKLFF
D gene: TRBD2; clone size: .; J gene: TRBJ2-5; V gene: TRBV9; CDR3 DNA: TGTGCCAGCAGCTCGGGGGGTCAAGAGACCCAGTACTTC; CDR3 protein: CASSSGGQETQYF
D gene: TRBD2; clone size: .; J gene: TRBJ2-7; V gene: TRBV4-3; CDR3 DNA: TGCGCCAGCAGCCAAGATCAGTGGTCGCGGGAGGGCCTCTCCTACGAGCAGTACTTC; CDR3 protein: CASSQDQWSREGLSYEQYF
D gene: .; clone size: .; J gene: TRBJ2-3; V gene: TRBV5-5; CDR3 DNA: TGTGCCAGCAGCTCCCCTACTTTTACAGATACGCAGTATTTT; CDR3 protein: CASSSPTFTDTQYF
D gene: TRBD2; clone size: .; J gene: TRBJ2-7; V gene: TRBV7-9; CDR3 DNA: TGTGCCAGCACCGGTGAGCTAGCGGGTTACGAGCAGTACTTC; CDR3 protein: CASTGELAGYEQYF
D gene: TRBD2; clone size: .; J gene: TRBJ2-1; V gene: TRBV28; CDR3 DNA: TGTGCCAGCAGTCCCGTCGGCTGGCCGCAGGCTAGCGGGAGTGGTGACAATGAGCAGTTCTTC; CDR3 protein: CASSPVGWPQASGSGDNEQFF
D gene: TRBD2; clone size: .; J gene: TRBJ2-2; V gene: TRBV5-1; CDR3 DNA: TGCGCCAGCAGCTCGAGCGGGGGAGCCACCGGGGAGCTGTTTTTT; CDR3 protein: CASSSSGGATGELFF
D gene: .; clone size: .; J gene: TRBJ1-2; V gene: TRBV9; CDR3 DNA: TGTGCCAGCAGCCCTGTCCCCCCGAATGGCTACACCTTC; CDR3 protein: CASSPVPPNGYTF
D gene: .; clone size: .; J gene: TRBJ2-7; V gene: TRBV9; CDR3 DNA: TGTGCCAGCAGCGTAGGGGCTGGGCAGGGGAGCTCCTACGAGCAGTACTTC; CDR3 protein: CASSVGAGQGSSYEQYF
D gene: TRBD1; clone size: .; J gene: TRBJ1-1; V gene: TRBV7-3; CDR3 DNA: TGTGCCAGCAGCTCACAGGGGGGTTTTACTGAAGCTTTCTTT; CDR3 protein: CASSSQGGFTEAFF
D gene: .; clone size: few; J gene: TRBJ2-5; V gene: TRBV27; CDR3 DNA: TGTGCCAGCAGTAAGGGGGGTAGGTCAGAGACCCAGTACTTC; CDR3 protein: CASSKGGRSETQYF
D gene: .; clone size: .; J gene: TRBJ2-2; V gene: TRBV18; CDR3 DNA: TGTGCCAGCTCACCAAACGGACGGTACACCGGGGAGCTGTTTTTT; CDR3 protein: CASSPNGRYTGELFF
D gene: TRBD1; clone size: .; J gene: TRBJ2-7; V gene: TRBV18; CDR3 DNA: TGTGCCAGCACACTCACCGGGACAGGGGGCTCCGAGCAGTACTTC; CDR3 protein: CASTLTGTGGSEQYF
D gene: .; clone size: .; J gene: TRBJ2-1; V gene: TRBV9; CDR3 DNA: TGTGCCAGCAGCGACGGGGGGCCCCTCTCCTACAATGAGCAGTTCTTC; CDR3 protein: CASSDGGPLSYNEQFF
D gene: .; clone size: .; J gene: TRBJ1-4; V gene: TRBV7-3; CDR3 DNA: TGTGCCAGCAGCTTAGATTGGGGAGAAAAACTGTTTTTT; CDR3 protein: CASSLDWGEKLFF
D gene: .; clone size: .; J gene: TRBJ1-1; V gene: TRBV20-1; CDR3 DNA: TGCAGTGCTTCTTACACTGAAGCTTTCTTT; CDR3 protein: CSASYTEAFF